This T cell receptor (beta chain) was recovered during a study of CD8+CD57+ T cells in acquired aplastic anemia. This clonotype was observed a few times. Trimming cost V 6 bases and J 2 bases; bases outside gene matches: 2. Germline V lookup: CDR1 MDHEN, CDR2 SYDVKM. The CDR3 has 14 residues. Genomic DNA templated the TCR beta VDJ and CDR3 profiling. TCRdb ran MiXCR on the reads and lists one entry per CDR3 protein. The sample includes about 170,000 distinct CDR3 sequences, approximately 40% of them seen just once. The sample was sorted CD4+, CD8+, or CD8+CD57+ T cells (not recorded which) from PBMCs. The chain employs TRBV28 and TRBJ1-3, with 9 bases fitting TRBD1. The TCR was taken from a human donor in good health. The CDR3 bases are TGTGCCAGCAGGGGACAGGGAACTGGAAACACCATATATTTT. Translation: CASRGQGTGNTIYF. Full variable domain (rest looked up from reference TRBV28 and TRBJ1-3): DVKVTQSSRYLVKRTGEKVFLECVQDMDHENMFWYRQDPGLGLRLIYFSYDVKMKEKGDIPEGYSVSREKKERFSLILESASTNQTSMYLCASRGQGTGNTIYFGEGSWLTVV.